One T cell receptor (beta chain) is described in this entry. This sample was taken from a study of T cells expressing NK-cell markers. TCRdb derives one entry per CDR3 protein from the 5' RACE reads, leaving out DNA. This sample's table reports 440,000 or so distinct CDR3 sequences. Germline assignment: CDR1 SEHNR and CDR2 FQNEAQ (reference sequence). The CDR3 runs 15 residues. The sequenced material came from blood T cells: a sorted CD56 or NKG2C T cell subset, CD4+ or CD8+ T cells, or bulk PBMC T cells (not recorded which). The rearrangement uses TRBV7-9 and TRBJ2-5; the D gene TCRdb calls, TRBD2, cannot be checked with no DNA. This receptor was obtained from a woman between 18 and 69 years old in good health. The CDR3 sequence: CASIWSSTAGETQYF.